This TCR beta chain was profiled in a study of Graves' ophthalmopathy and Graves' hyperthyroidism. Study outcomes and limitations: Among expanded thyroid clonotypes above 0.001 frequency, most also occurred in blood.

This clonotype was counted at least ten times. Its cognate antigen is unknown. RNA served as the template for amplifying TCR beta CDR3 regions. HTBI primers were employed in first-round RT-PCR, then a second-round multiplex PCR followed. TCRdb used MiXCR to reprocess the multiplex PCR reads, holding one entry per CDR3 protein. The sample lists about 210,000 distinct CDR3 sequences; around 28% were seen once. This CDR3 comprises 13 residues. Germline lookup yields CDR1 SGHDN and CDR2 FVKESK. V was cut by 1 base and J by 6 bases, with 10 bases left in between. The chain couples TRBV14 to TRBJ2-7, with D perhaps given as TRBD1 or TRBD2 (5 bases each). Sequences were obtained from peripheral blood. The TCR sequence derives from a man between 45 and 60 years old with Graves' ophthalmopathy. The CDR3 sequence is CASSQGPGGEQYF. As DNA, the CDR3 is TGTGCCAGCAGCCAAGGCCCTGGGGGCGAGCAGTACTTC.